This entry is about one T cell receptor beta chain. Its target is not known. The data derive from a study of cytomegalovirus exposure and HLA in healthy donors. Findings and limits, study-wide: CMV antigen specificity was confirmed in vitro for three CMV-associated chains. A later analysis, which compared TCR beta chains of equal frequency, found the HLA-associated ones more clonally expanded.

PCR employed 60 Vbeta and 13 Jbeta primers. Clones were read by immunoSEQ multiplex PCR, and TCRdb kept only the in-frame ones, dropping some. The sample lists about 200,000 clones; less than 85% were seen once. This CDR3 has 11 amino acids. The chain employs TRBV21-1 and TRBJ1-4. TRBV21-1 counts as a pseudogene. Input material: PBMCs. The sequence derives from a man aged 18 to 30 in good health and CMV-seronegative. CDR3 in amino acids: CASSKSEKLFF. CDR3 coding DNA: TGTGCCAGCAGCAAGAGTGAAAAACTGTTTTTT.